Listed here are 26 T cell receptor beta chains from one sample, sequenced in a study of human T cells and chemical hapten exposure. Documented time point: patch test 1, 2 weeks after DPC sensitization. Treatment here: therapeutic diphenylcyclopropenone sensitization with weekly scalp DPC. TCRdb redid the calling of the RACE reads with MiXCR, one entry per CDR3 protein. In the table there are approximately 340,000 distinct CDR3 sequences, roughly 6.9% of which are singletons. The sequenced sample was whole blood, obtained in connection with sensitization to the hapten diphenylcyclopropenone (DPC). The source is a woman in her late teens or twenties with alopecia areata. Some clones in this sample may be carry-over from other donors' samples.

The sample holds a few counts of this clonotype. V is TRBV4-3 and J is TRBJ1-1; TRBD1 matches 8 bases. Trimming took 0 bases from V and 6 from J; bases not matched to a gene: 3. The V gene's germline CDR1 is LGHNA and CDR2 YSLEER. CDR3 length: 14 amino acids. The CDR3 DNA follows: TGCGCCAGCAGCCAAGAGACAGGGGAACCTGAAGCTTTCTTT. It specifies CASSQETGEPEAFF.

The chain recombines TRBV4-2 with TRBJ2-5; maybe TRBD2 (6 bases). V dropped 3 bases and J dropped 2 bases, with 10 bases sitting between them. This CDR3 spans 14 amino acids. CDR1 and CDR2 from the germline V gene are LGHNA and YNFKEQ. CDR3 sequence reads: CASSHGGEQETQYF. The CDR3 DNA reads as TGTGCCAGCAGCCACGGCGGGGAGCAAGAGACCCAGTACTTC.

This clonotype turned up a few times. The V and J genes are TRBV29-1 and TRBJ1-1; D gene ambiguous. V gave up 4 bases and J gave up 0 bases, with 9 bases separating them. The germline gives CDR1 SQVTM, CDR2 ANQGSEA. The CDR3 spans 13 residues. CDR3 DNA sequence: TGCAGCGTTGTTTGGTTTCTGAACACTGAAGCTTTCTTT. Its translation: CSVVWFLNTEAFF.

This rearrangement joins TRBV24-1 to TRBJ1-2; D is perhaps TRBD1 (5 bases). Per the germline V gene, CDR1 is KGHDR and CDR2 is SFDVKD. V gave up 3 bases and J gave up 7 bases, with 11 bases separating them. This CDR3 has 13 residues. CDR3 sequence (DNA): TGTGCCACCAGTGATGCCGCAGGGTTTGGCTACACCTTC. Its protein product is CATSDAAGFGYTF.

This clonotype was observed many times. CDR3 bases: TGTGCCAGCAGCCCTGGGGGGAGTTTCAGGTATTTT. Amino acids: CASSPGGSFRYF. The V call is TRBV12-3 or TRBV12-4, the J call TRBJ2-3, with a weak D call TRBD2 (6 bases). The CDR3 spans 12 residues. V lost 6 bases to trimming and J lost 14 bases, with 18 bases between them.

This chain uses TRBV28 with TRBJ1-1; D remains unclear. The CDR3 spans 14 residues. Trimming took 3 bases from V and 1 from J, leaving 9 bases between them. CDR1 and CDR2 from the germline V gene are MDHEN and SYDVKM. The CDR3: CASSFRTANTEAFF. The CDR3 region has the DNA TGTGCCAGCAGTTTCCGGACGGCGAACACTGAAGCTTTCTTT.

This clonotype was counted at least ten times. The chain combines TRBV9 with TRBJ2-1, with D unresolved. CDR3 length: 15 amino acids. V was trimmed by 0 bases and J by 5 bases, leaving 12 bases between them. CDR1 is SGDLS, CDR2 YYNGEE, per germline. Here the CDR3 reads CASSVGLDLNNEQFF. In DNA, the CDR3 is TGTGCCAGCAGCGTAGGGCTAGACCTAAACAATGAGCAGTTCTTC.

This clonotype occurred a few times. The chain links TRBV7-2 to TRBJ1-6; tentative D call: TRBD1 (5 bases). From germline, CDR1 is SGHTA and CDR2 FQGNSA. V shed 2 bases and J shed 7 bases, with 15 bases lying between them. This CDR3 comprises 16 residues. The DNA of the CDR3 is TGTGCCAGCAGCTTACGTCAGGGCAGAGAGAATTCACCCCTCCACTTT. It encodes CASSLRQGRENSPLHF.

The rearrangement joins TRBV6-6 to TRBJ2-3, with 7 bases identical to TRBD1. The CDR3 is 14 amino acids. V trimming: 10 bases; J trimming: 2 bases; junction bases outside the gene matches: 9. CDR1 and CDR2 (germline): MNHNY, SVGAGI (reference sequence). CDR3 sequence (DNA): TGTGCCACCAGGGGGACCGGATACACAGATACGCAGTATTTT. This encodes CATRGTGYTDTQYF.

The V call is TRBV12-3 or TRBV12-4, the J call TRBJ2-4, with 12 bases that match TRBD1. The CDR3 is made up of 15 amino acids. Germline trimming cut 6 bases from V and 10 bases from J; bases unmatched to any gene: 10. CDR3 sequence reads: CASRDGTGGRDIQYF. The CDR3 region has the DNA TGTGCCAGCAGGGACGGGACAGGGGGCCGCGATATTCAGTACTTC.

Many counts were recorded for this clonotype. V usage is TRBV5-1 and J usage is TRBJ1-1; no clear D gene. The germline gives CDR1 SGHRS, CDR2 YFSETQ. Trimming took off 0 bases at V and 0 bases at J, with 6 bases between the two ends. This CDR3 is built from 14 residues. The CDR3: CASSLDSMNTEAFF. In DNA form, the CDR3 reads TGCGCCAGCAGCTTGGACAGTATGAACACTGAAGCTTTCTTT. The entire variable domain, with the rest obtained from reference TRBV5-1 and TRBJ1-1, is as follows: KAGVTQTPRYLIKTRGQQVTLSCSPISGHRSVSWYQQTPGQGLQFLFEYFSETQRNKGNFPGRFSGRQFSNSRSEMNVSTLELGDSALYLCASSLDSMNTEAFFGQGTRLTVV.

The V and J genes are TRBV6-2 or TRBV6-3 and TRBJ2-7, with TRBD2 identical over 9 bases. This CDR3 comprises 14 residues. Trimming cost V 9 bases and J 7 bases; bases outside gene matches: 13. Per germline, CDR1 MNHEY and CDR2 SVGEGT. In DNA form, the CDR3 reads TGTGCCAGTAGCGGGGGTGTACCGATGGGGGAGCAGTACTTC. It yields the protein CASSGGVPMGEQYF.

This clonotype was seen at least ten times. The V call is TRBV28, the J call TRBJ2-3; possible D gene TRBD1, 5 bases. The CDR3 loop spans 14 amino acids. CDR1 is MDHEN, CDR2 SYDVKM, per germline. Trimming removed 8 bases from V and 6 bases from J, with 18 bases in between. CDR3 sequence reads: CASGRELGPDTQYF. The CDR3 region has the DNA TGTGCCAGCGGACGCGAGCTGGGGCCCGATACGCAGTATTTT.

This clonotype was picked up many times. V gene TRBV24-1 combines with J gene TRBJ1-2, with TRBD1 matching over 7 bases. Germline V gene sequence: CDR1 KGHDR, CDR2 SFDVKD. This CDR3 is built from 13 residues. J lost 2 bases, V lost 9 bases, and 5 bases had no gene match. CDR3 DNA sequence: TGTGCCACCGTGACAGGGCGGAACTATGGCTACACCTTC. Encoded protein: CATVTGRNYGYTF.

The chain is built from TRBV5-1 and TRBJ1-6; a possible D gene is TRBD1 (6 bases). Between the trimmed V and J ends, which lost 4 bases and 5 bases, there was a span of 16 bases. Per germline, CDR1 SGHRS and CDR2 YFSETQ. This CDR3 has 16 residues. The CDR3 DNA sequence: TGCGCCAGCAGCCTGGGGGCAGGGAATGATAATTCACCCCTCCACTTT. Translating gives CASSLGAGNDNSPLHF.

The rearrangement uses TRBV5-1 and TRBJ2-5, with D possibly TRBD1 on 6 matching bases. The germline V and J ends were trimmed by 5 bases and 7 bases, with 15 bases remaining between them. Germline values: CDR1 SGHRS, CDR2 YFSETQ. This CDR3 is 13 amino acids long. CDR3 coding DNA: TGCGCCAGCAGTTCCGGACAGCCCTGGACCCAGTACTTC. It encodes CASSSGQPWTQYF.

This clonotype was seen at least ten times. The chain has TRBV11-2 and TRBJ2-1; 8 bases align to TRBD1. Germline CDR1 and CDR2: SGHAT and FQNNGV. There are 15 residues in the CDR3. With V trimmed by 5 bases and J by 4 bases, 7 bases remained unmatched. The CDR3 nucleotides are TGTGCCAGCAGCCCCCTCACAGGGGGTTACAATGAGCAGTTCTTC. This translates into CASSPLTGGYNEQFF.

V gene TRBV6-4 combines with J gene TRBJ2-1, with TRBD2 as a possible D gene (7 bases). This CDR3 is built from 15 residues. V was shortened by 3 bases and J by 4 bases, with 13 bases between the two germline ends. Per the germline V gene, CDR1 is MRHNA and CDR2 is SNTAGT. The CDR3 is CASSEGGGSYNEQFF. In DNA, the CDR3 is TGTGCCAGCAGTGAGGGCGGGGGCTCATACAATGAGCAGTTCTTC.

This clonotype was detected a few times. The rearrangement links TRBV28 to TRBJ2-5; 8 bases map to TRBD2. The CDR3 length is 15 residues. The germline V gene has CDR1 MDHEN and CDR2 SYDVKM. The trim removed 6 bases at V and 1 base at J, leaving 7 bases unmatched. DNA of the CDR3: TGTGCCAGCAGCTTCGGGGGGGCCGCCCAAGAGACCCAGTACTTC. Its translation is CASSFGGAAQETQYF. Using reference TRBV28 and TRBJ2-5 for the parts outside the CDR3, the full variable domain is DVKVTQSSRYLVKRTGEKVFLECVQDMDHENMFWYRQDPGLGLRLIYFSYDVKMKEKGDIPEGYSVSREKKERFSLILESASTNQTSMYLCASSFGGAAQETQYFGPGTRLLVL.

Note on this clonotype: An end of the junction does not agree with germline; a read error may underlie this. The chain uses TRBV11-2 and TRBJ2-6; D is possibly TRBD2 (5 bases). The CDR3 extends over 22 amino acids. Germline assignment: CDR1 SGHAT and CDR2 FQNNGV. CDR3 residues: CASSVWVPRTLKLYSGTNVLTF. CDR3 nucleotide sequence: TGTGCCAGCAGCGTTTGGGTCCCGAGGACTCTAAAACTTTACTCTGGGACCAACGTCCTGACTTTC.

V gene TRBV19 combines with J gene TRBJ1-2; no clear D. This CDR3 is built from 13 residues. Germline CDR1 is LNHDA and CDR2 is SQIVND (reference sequence). Trimming removed 7 bases at V and 7 bases at J, with 16 bases between. The CDR3 DNA follows: TGTGCCAGTACCCCCTACGAGGGAAGTGGCTACACCTTC. Translation: CASTPYEGSGYTF.

This clonotype occurred a few times. V and J are TRBV14 and TRBJ2-1; D possibly corresponds to TRBD2 (5 bases). The CDR3 is made up of 15 amino acids. Looked up from germline, CDR1 is SGHDN and CDR2 is FVKESK. V gave up 1 base and J gave up 4 bases, with 11 bases separating them. CDR3 nucleotide sequence: TGTGCCAGCAGCCAAGTATCCGCGGGTTACAATGAGCAGTTCTTC. Amino acid sequence: CASSQVSAGYNEQFF.

The table lists this clonotype with a few counts. V and J are TRBV12-5 and TRBJ2-2; 10 positions match TRBD1. Germline-derived CDR1 and CDR2 are LGHNT and FRNRAP. Trimming at V came to 4 bases and at J to 5 bases, leaving 7 bases not matched to a gene. This CDR3 spans 16 amino acids. CDR3 protein: CASGSGTGEFTGELFF. CDR3 DNA sequence: TGTGCTAGTGGTTCAGGGACAGGGGAGTTTACCGGGGAGCTGTTTTTT.

This clonotype appeared a few times. The gene calls are TRBV4-3 and TRBJ1-5; D call uncertain. Germline V gives CDR1 LGHNA, CDR2 YSLEER. CDR3 length equals 13 residues. The V and J ends lost 4 bases and 7 bases respectively, with 11 bases between them. CDR3 DNA: TGCGCCAGCAGCCCGCTACTGGAGCAGCCCCAGCATTTT. It translates to CASSPLLEQPQHF.

This chain uses TRBV3-1 with TRBJ2-5, with 10 positions matching TRBD2. CDR3 length equals 21 residues. Trimming at V came to 2 bases and at J to 1 base, leaving 19 bases not matched to a gene. The germline CDR1 and CDR2 sequences are LGHDT and YNNKEL (reference sequence). The CDR3 DNA reads TGTGCCAGCAGCCAAACCGGCGAGCTAGCGGGGGACACTTATTTCCAAGAGACCCAGTACTTC. This sequence encodes CASSQTGELAGDTYFQETQYF.

This clonotype was counted many times. V and J are TRBV18 and TRBJ1-1; D is ambiguous. Trimming pared 3 bases from V and 1 base from J, leaving 6 bases between. The germline V gene encodes CDR1 KGHSH and CDR2 LQKENI. This CDR3 spans 13 amino acids. The DNA for the CDR3 is TGTGCCAGCTCACCGGATCCGAACACTGAAGCTTTCTTT. It is translated as CASSPDPNTEAFF.